The following is a T cell receptor (beta chain) sequence with its context. The data are from a study of blood T cell repertoires in COVID-19. Germline lookup yields CDR1 SNHLY and CDR2 FYNNEI. The CDR3 consists of 11 residues. Trimming pared 8 bases from V and 3 bases from J, leaving 7 bases between. Sequencing used immunoSEQ multiplex PCR; TCRdb keeps in-frame clones, though not all of them. The table has 65,000 to 75,000 clones, 60% to 80% seen once. Sequences were obtained from peripheral blood. This clonotype was obtained from a human donor in a cohort sampled during active COVID-19. The chain joins TRBV2 to TRBJ2-5; unclear D gene. The CDR3 nucleotides are TGTGCCAGCGTTACGGAAGAGACCCAGTACTTC. This gives the protein CASVTEETQYF.